This T cell receptor beta chain was sequenced in a study of T cell responses to AZD1222 COVID-19 vaccine. Across the study: Second-dose groups at about 4 or about 12 weeks were pooled.

Study-wide results and limits: The sample set comprised mostly white British donors with more females, and clonal diversity was possibly underestimated. Two AZD1222 administrations were followed by greater Spike-specific TCR breadth and depth.

With regard to this clone: The antigen remains undetermined.

The V gene's germline CDR1 is SEHNR and CDR2 FQNEAQ (reference sequence). This CDR3 is built from 16 residues. The V end lost 5 bases, the J end lost 2 bases, and 18 bases lay between the germline ends. Clones were read by immunoSEQ multiplex PCR, and TCRdb kept only the in-frame ones, dropping some. The sample carries 140,000 or so clones, over 75% recorded once. The chain is built from TRBV7-9 and TRBJ1-1; D might be TRBD1 (5 bases). The sequence came from an adult in good health. The material was peripheral blood, obtained on day 0 of AZD1222 vaccination. CDR3 in DNA: TGTGCCAGCAGCCAGACCCCTGGACAACTCAACACTGAAGCTTTCTTT. It translates to CASSQTPGQLNTEAFF. Together with reference TRBV7-9 and TRBJ1-1, the CDR3 gives the full variable domain: DTGVSQNPRHKITKRGQNVTFRCDPISEHNRLYWYRQTLGQGPEFLTYFQNEAQLEKSRLLSDRFSAERPKGSFSTLEIQRTEQGDSAMYLCASSQTPGQLNTEAFFGQGTRLTVV.